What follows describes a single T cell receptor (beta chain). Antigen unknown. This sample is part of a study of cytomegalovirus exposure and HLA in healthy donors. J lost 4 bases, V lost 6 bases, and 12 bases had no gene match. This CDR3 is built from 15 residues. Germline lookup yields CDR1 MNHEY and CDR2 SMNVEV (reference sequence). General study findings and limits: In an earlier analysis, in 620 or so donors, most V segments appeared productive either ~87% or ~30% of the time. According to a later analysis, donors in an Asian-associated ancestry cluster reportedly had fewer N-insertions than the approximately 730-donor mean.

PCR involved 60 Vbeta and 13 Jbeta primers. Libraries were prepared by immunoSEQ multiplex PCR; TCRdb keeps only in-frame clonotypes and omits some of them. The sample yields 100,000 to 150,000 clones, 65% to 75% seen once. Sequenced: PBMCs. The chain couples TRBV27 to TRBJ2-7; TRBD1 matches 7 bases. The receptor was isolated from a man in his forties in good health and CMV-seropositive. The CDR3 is CASSSPIRGRYEQYF. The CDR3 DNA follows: TGTGCCAGCAGCTCCCCAATAAGGGGGCGATACGAGCAGTACTTC.